Sequencing of this T cell receptor beta chain was carried out in a study of blood T cell repertoires in COVID-19. Germline V lookup: CDR1 MGHRA, CDR2 YSYEKL. V was clipped by 1 base and J by 1 base; unmatched bases: 2. The CDR3 is made up of 15 amino acids. TCRdb keeps only in-frame clones here, not all; method: immunoSEQ multiplex PCR. The top ten clones hold roughly 4.5% of a sample with approximately 150,000 clones, roughly 90% of them seen once. This chain joins TRBV4-1 and TRBJ2-7; TRBD1 aligns across 9 bases. This receptor was identified in an older woman with active or convalescent COVID-19. What was sequenced was peripheral blood. The CDR3 nucleotides are TGCGCCAGCAGCCAAGGCGGGACAGGGTCCTACGAGCAGTACTTC. Translating gives CASSQGGTGSYEQYF.